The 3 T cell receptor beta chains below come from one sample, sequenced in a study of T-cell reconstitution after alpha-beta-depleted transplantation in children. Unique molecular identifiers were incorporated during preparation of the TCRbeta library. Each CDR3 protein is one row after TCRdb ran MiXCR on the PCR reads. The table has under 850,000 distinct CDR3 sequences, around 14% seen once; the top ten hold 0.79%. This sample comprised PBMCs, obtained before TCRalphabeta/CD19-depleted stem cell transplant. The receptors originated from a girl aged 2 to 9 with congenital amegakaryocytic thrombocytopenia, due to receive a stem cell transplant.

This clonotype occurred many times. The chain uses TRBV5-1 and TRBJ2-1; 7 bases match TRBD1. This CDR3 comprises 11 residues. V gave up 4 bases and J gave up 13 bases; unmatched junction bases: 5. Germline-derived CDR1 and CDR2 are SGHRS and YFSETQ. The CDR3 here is CASSIGGAQFF. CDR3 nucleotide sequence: TGCGCCAGCAGCATAGGGGGCGCTCAGTTCTTC. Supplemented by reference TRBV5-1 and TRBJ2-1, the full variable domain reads KAGVTQTPRYLIKTRGQQVTLSCSPISGHRSVSWYQQTPGQGLQFLFEYFSETQRNKGNFPGRFSGRQFSNSRSEMNVSTLELGDSALYLCASSIGGAQFFGPGTRLTVL.

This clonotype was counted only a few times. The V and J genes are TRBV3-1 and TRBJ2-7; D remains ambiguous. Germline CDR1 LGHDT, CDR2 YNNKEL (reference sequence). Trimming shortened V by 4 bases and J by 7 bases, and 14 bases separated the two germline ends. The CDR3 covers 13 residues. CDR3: CASSLGALGEQYF. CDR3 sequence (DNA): TGTGCCAGCAGCCTCGGAGCCCTCGGGGAGCAGTACTTC.

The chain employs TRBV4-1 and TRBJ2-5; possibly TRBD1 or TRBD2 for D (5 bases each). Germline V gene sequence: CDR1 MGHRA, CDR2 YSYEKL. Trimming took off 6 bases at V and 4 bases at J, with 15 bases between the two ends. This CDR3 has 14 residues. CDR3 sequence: CASRPWGSGETQYF. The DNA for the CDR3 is TGCGCCAGCAGGCCTTGGGGGTCGGGAGAGACCCAGTACTTC.